This T cell receptor (beta chain) appears in the sequencing data of a study of blood T cell repertoires in COVID-19 (dated by TCRdb to between 2020 and 2021). Study-wide context: Collaborator samples came from the United States, Italy and Spain and covered acute and convalescent phases of COVID-19. The prospective study material was composed of cDNA or gDNA derived from T cells, B-cell-depleted T cells, or PBMCs. The repertoires were released in a freely available public database meant as a resource for research on the immune response to SARS-CoV-2. Sample metadata almost always included a de-identified subject ID, COVID-19 status, age in years and sex. Where available, HLA class I and class II types were taken from metadata supplied by the sample provider and were not determined by assay-based typing. Samples were obtained from the ongoing ImmuneRACE study (first 160 participants) and from about 1,300 subjects provided by 6 global collaborators. Deeply sampled blood TCRbeta repertoires from subjects exposed to, actively infected with, or recovered from COVID-19 were included in the dataset. Findings and caveats that apply to the study as a whole: How much clinical and demographic metadata was included differed by source and by participant, and the metadata was provided uncurated.

There are 14 amino acids in the CDR3, from cysteine to phenylalanine inclusive. Here the CDR3 DNA is all that survives: 42 bases in frame from base 1. Cut back by 2 bases and 6 bases, the V and J ends lie 10 bases apart. For CDR1 and CDR2, the germline V gene (reference sequence) lists SGHAT and FQDESV. On this clone itself: Its specific antigen is unknown. Base qualities are not recorded, but no much larger clone differs from it by a single base.

Another Seattle source contributed samples from volunteer blood donors who had recovered from COVID-19. Collaborating institutions collected whole blood in K2EDTA tubes following their own protocols. For TCRbeta analysis, collaborator samples were shipped as frozen whole blood, as isolated PBMCs, or as DNA extracted from either sample type. TCRbeta CDR3 regions were amplified from genomic DNA by means of the immunoSEQ Assay, a bias-controlled multiplex PCR. Per the original workflow: Within the assay, amplification of reference gene primers was used to estimate how many nucleated cells each sample contained. To quantify the absolute abundance of each unique TCRbeta CDR3 rearrangement, sequence reads were collapsed and filtered. For each sample, productive Simpson clonality was calculated as the square root of Simpson's diversity index across productive rearrangements. TCRdb retrieved this table from immuneACCESS and kept in-frame rearrangements only. Not all clones are present; in checked studies, unresolved V genes account for under half, and no reason is known for the remainder. V, J and clone size derive from that table, while D and trimming were established from the DNA sequence. The sample includes about 170,000 clones, with 70% to 85% observed a single time. The top ten constitute approximately 1.3% of the sample.

This receptor was obtained from a man aged 55 to 70 who had recovered from COVID-19. The V gene is TRBV11-1 and the J gene is TRBJ1-4; there is no confident call for the D gene. Sequenced sample: peripheral blood. The CDR3 loop reads CASSLLGDDEKLFF. The nucleotides are TGTGCCAGCAGCTTATTGGGAGATGATGAAAAACTGTTTTTT.